The following is a TCR beta chain sequence with its context. As yet, its antigen is unknown. Using unique molecular identifiers, the investigators prepared the TCRbeta library. TCRdb reanalysed the PCR reads using MiXCR and keeps one entry per CDR3 protein. This table holds about a million distinct CDR3 sequences, about 29% found once. Per germline, CDR1 SGHVS and CDR2 FNYEAQ. With 4 bases clipped from V and 4 bases from J, the junction kept 6 bases outside the gene matches. The CDR3 runs to 15 residues. This record comes from a study of T-cell reconstitution after alpha-beta-depleted transplantation in children. Regarding the study as a whole: The study reportedly traced alpha-beta T cells about two months after transplant to several hundred expanded graft clones. Some patients showed high day-60 TCRbeta diversity, which derived from surviving recipient T cells and thymic progenitors. Most T-cell counts and diversity one year after the transplant came from T cells that were newly produced.

Sequences were derived from PBMCs, mostly from graft donor cells, sampled 360 days after TCRalphabeta/CD19-depleted stem cell transplant. This receptor was obtained from a boy in the first two years of life who had a stem cell transplant for SCID, so the T cells may come from the graft donor. The J gene is TRBJ2-3, the V gene TRBV7-6; 9 bases agree with TRBD2. CDR3: CASSWVASGADTQYF. CDR3 nucleotides: TGTGCCAGCAGCTGGGTGGCTAGCGGGGCAGATACGCAGTATTTT.